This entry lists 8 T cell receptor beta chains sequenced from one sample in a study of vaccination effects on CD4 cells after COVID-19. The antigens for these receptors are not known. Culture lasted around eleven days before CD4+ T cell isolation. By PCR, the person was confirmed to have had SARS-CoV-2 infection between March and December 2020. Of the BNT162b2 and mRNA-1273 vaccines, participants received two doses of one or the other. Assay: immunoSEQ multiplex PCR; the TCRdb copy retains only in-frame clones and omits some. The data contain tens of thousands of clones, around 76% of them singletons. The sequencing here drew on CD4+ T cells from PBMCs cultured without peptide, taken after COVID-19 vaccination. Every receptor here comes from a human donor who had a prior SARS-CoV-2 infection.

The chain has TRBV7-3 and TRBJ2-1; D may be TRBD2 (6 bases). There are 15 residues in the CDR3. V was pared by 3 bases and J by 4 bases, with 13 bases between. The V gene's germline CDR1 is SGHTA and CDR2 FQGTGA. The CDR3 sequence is CASSFGPSAYNEQFF. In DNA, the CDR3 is TGTGCCAGCAGCTTCGGGCCTAGCGCTTACAATGAGCAGTTCTTC.

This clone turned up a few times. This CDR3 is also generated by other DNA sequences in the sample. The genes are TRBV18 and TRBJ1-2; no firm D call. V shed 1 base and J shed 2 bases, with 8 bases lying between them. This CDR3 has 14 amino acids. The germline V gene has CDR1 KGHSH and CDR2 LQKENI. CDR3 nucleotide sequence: TGTGCCAGCTCACCACTCTCGGGGAACTATGGCTACACCTTC. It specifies CASSPLSGNYGYTF.

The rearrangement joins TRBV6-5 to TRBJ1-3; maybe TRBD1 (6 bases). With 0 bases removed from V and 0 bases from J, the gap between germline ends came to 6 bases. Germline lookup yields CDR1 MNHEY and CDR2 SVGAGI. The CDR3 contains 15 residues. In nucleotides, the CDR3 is TGTGCCAGCAGTTACTCAGGGGGCTCTGGAAACACCATATATTTT. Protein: CASSYSGGSGNTIYF.

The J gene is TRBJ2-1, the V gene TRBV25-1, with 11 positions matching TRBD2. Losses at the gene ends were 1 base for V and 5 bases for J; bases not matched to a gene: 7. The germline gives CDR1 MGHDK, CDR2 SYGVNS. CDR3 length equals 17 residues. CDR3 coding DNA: TGTGCCAGCAGTGAATTTGGTAGCGGGAGGGCCAACAATGAGCAGTTCTTC. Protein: CASSEFGSGRANNEQFF.

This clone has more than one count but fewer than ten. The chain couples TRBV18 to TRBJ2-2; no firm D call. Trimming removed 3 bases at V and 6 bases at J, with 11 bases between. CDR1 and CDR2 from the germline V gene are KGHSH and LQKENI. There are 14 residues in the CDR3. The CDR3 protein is CASSPRSVAGELFF. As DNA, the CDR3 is TGTGCCAGCTCACCTCGCTCGGTTGCCGGGGAGCTGTTTTTT.

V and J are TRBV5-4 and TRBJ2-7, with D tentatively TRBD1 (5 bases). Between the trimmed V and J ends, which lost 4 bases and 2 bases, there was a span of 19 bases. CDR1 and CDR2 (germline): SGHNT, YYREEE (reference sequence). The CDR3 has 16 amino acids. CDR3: CASSQVGDRFTYEQYF. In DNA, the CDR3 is TGTGCCAGCAGCCAAGTGGGCGACAGATTCACCTACGAGCAGTACTTC.

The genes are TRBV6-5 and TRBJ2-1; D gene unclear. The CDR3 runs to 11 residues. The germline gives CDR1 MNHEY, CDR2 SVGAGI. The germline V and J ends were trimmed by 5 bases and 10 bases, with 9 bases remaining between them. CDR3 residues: CASSRIGEQFF. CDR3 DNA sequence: TGTGCCAGCAGTCGGATAGGCGAGCAGTTCTTC.

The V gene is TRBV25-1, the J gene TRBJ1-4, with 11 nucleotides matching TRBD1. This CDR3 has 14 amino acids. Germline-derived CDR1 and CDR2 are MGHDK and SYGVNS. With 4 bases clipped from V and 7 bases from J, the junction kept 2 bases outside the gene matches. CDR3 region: CASSGGQGAEKLFF. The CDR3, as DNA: TGTGCCAGCAGTGGCGGACAGGGGGCTGAAAAACTGTTTTTT.